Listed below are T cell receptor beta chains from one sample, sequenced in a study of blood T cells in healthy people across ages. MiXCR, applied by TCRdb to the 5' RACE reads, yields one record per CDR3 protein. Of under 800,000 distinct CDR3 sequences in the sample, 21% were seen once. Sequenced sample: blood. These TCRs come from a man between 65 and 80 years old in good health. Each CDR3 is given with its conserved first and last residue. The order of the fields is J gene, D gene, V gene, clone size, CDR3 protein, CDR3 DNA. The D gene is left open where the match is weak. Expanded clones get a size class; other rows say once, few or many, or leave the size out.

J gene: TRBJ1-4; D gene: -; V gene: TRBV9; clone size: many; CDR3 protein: CASSRTGPDEKLFF; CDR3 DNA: TGTGCCAGCAGCAGGACCGGCCCGGATGAAAAACTGTTTTTT
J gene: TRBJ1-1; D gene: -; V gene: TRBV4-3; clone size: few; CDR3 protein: CASSQVWGTEAFF; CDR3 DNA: TGCGCCAGCAGCCAAGTTTGGGGCACTGAAGCTTTCTTT
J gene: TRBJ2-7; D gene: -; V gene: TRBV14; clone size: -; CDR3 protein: CASSQEPSAVYEQYF; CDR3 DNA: TGTGCCAGCAGCCAAGAGCCTAGCGCGGTCTACGAGCAGTACTTC
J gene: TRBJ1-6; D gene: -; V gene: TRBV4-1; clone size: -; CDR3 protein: CASSLQNSPLHF; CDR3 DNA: TGCGCCAGCAGCCTACAGAATTCACCCCTCCACTTT
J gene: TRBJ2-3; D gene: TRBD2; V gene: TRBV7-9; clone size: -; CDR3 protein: CASSREGSTDTQYF; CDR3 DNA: TGTGCCAGCAGCCGGGAGGGTTCAACAGATACGCAGTATTTT
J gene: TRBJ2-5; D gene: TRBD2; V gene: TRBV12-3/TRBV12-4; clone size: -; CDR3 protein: CASRGAGVGEQYF; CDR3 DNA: TGTGCCAGCAGGGGAGCGGGAGTGGGTGAGCAGTACTTC
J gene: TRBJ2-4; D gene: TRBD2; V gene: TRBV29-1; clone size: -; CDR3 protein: CSVEPGLGGNIQYF; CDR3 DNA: TGCAGCGTGGAACCGGGACTAGGGGGAAACATTCAGTACTTC
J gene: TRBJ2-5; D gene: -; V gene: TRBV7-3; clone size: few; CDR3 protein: CASSFGVRGQETQYF; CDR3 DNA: TGTGCCAGCAGCTTCGGGGTCAGAGGGCAAGAGACCCAGTACTTC
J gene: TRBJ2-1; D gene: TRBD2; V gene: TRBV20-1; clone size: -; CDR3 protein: CSATPGLSKYTLNNEQFF; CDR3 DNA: TGCAGTGCTACTCCGGGACTATCAAAATATACCCTTAACAATGAGCAGTTCTTC
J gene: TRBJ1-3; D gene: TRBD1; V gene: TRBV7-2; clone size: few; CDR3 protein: CASSSDRGPGNTIYF; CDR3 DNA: TGTGCCAGCAGCTCGGACAGGGGGCCTGGAAACACCATATATTTT
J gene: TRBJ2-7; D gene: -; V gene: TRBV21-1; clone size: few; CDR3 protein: CASSKAVGGAGELDEQYF; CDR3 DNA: TGTGCCAGCAGCAAAGCCGTAGGTGGGGCGGGAGAACTTGACGAGCAGTACTTC
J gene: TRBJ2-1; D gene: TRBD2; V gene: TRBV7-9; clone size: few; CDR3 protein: CASSPRPGLAGGEQFF; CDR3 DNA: TGTGCCAGCAGCCCACGTCCGGGACTAGCGGGAGGGGAGCAGTTCTTC
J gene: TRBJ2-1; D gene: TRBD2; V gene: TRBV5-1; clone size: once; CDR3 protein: CASVAGPNYNEQFF; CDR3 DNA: TGCGCCAGCGTAGCGGGACCTAACTACAATGAGCAGTTCTTC
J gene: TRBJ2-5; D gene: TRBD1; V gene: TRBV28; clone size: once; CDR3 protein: CASSFSGTGEETQYF; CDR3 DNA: TGTGCCAGCAGTTTCTCCGGGACAGGGGAAGAGACCCAGTACTTC
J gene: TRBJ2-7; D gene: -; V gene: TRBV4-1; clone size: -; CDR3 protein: CASSQLALNYEQYF; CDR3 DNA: TGCGCCAGCAGCCAACTAGCTTTAAACTACGAGCAGTACTTC
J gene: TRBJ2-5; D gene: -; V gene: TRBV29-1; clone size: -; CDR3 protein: CSVDAGTETQYF; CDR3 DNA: TGCAGCGTTGATGCGGGGACGGAGACCCAGTACTTC
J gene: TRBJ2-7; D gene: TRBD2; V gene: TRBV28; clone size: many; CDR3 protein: CASSPGGSGRSYEQYF; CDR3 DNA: TGTGCCAGCAGCCCAGGGGGTAGCGGGAGGTCCTACGAGCAGTACTTC
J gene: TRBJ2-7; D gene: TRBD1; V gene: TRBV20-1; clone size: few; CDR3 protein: CSARYGQGPSEQYF; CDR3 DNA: TGCAGTGCTAGATACGGACAGGGTCCAAGCGAGCAGTACTTC
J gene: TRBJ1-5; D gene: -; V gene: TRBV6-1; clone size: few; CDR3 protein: CASKGYSNQPQHF; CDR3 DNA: TGTGCCAGCAAGGGATATAGCAATCAGCCCCAGCATTTT
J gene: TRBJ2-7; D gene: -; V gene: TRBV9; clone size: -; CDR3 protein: CASIRSAAPYEQYF; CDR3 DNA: TGTGCCAGCATAAGATCCGCTGCCCCCTACGAGCAGTACTTC
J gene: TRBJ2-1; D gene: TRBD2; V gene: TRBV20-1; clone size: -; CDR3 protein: CSGTSDSREQFF; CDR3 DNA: TGCAGTGGTACTAGCGACTCCCGTGAGCAGTTCTTC
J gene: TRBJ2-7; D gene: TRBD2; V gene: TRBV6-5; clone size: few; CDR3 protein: CASSIQREPSYEQYF; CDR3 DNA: TGTGCCAGCAGTATCCAGCGGGAGCCGTCCTACGAGCAGTACTTC
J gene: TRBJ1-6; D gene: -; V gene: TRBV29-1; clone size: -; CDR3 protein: CSVEQGSVLHF; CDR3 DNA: TGCAGCGTTGAGCAGGGGAGTGTCCTCCACTTT
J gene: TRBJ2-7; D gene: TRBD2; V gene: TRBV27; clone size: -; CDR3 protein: CASNARLAIDDKQYF; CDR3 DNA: TGTGCCAGCAACGCTCGACTAGCGATCGACGACAAGCAGTACTTC
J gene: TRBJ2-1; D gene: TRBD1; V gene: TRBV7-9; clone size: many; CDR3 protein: CASSLAGGTGWDEQFF; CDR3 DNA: TGTGCCAGCAGCTTAGCAGGCGGGACAGGGTGGGATGAGCAGTTCTTC
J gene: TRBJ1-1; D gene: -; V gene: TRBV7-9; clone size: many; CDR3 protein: CASSPGGREAFF; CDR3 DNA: TGTGCCAGCAGCCCCGGCGGTCGCGAAGCTTTCTTT
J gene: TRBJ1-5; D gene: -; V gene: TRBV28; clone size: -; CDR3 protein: CASIVGGNNQPQHF; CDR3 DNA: TGTGCCAGCATCGTGGGGGGGAACAATCAGCCCCAGCATTTT
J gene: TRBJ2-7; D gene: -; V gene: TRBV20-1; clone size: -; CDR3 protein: CSARDRDKYEQYF; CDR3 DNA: TGCAGTGCTAGAGATCGGGACAAGTACGAGCAGTACTTC
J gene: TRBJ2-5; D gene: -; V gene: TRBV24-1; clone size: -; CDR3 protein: CATGAGTRRETQYF; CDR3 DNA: TGTGCCACCGGGGCTGGAACACGGAGGGAGACCCAGTACTTC
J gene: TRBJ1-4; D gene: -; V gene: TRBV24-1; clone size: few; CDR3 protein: CATGEGKDEKLFF; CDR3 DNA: TGTGCCACCGGGGAGGGGAAGGATGAAAAACTGTTTTTT
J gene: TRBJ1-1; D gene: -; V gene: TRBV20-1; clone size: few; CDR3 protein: CSAKIEGGTEAFF; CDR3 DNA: TGCAGTGCCAAAATTGAGGGGGGCACTGAAGCTTTCTTT